The clone carrying this T cell receptor beta chain has just one count. Its target is unknown. Unique molecular identifiers tagged the TCR beta cDNA libraries. TCRdb fed the PCR reads into MiXCR, producing one record per CDR3 protein. There are about 540,000 distinct CDR3 sequences in the sample; approximately 34% occur only once, and about 6% lies in the top ten. The data are from a study of post-analysis software for immune sequencing data. Notes on the study in general: Elevated frequency relative to controls characterized roughly five TRBV segments in patients, TRBV5-6, TRBV5-1 and TRBV20-1 among them.

Germline-derived CDR1 and CDR2 are SGHRS and YFSETQ. The V and J ends lost 4 bases and 7 bases respectively, with 17 bases between them. The CDR3 is made up of 14 amino acids. V and J are TRBV5-1 and TRBJ1-2; tentatively, D is TRBD1 (6 bases). Source material: blood. This receptor was obtained from a girl under 18 with multiple sclerosis. DNA of the CDR3: TGCGCCAGCAGCGCCGCGGGACATCGCGGTGGCTACACCTTC. Translated, it gives CASSAAGHRGGYTF. Complete variable domain (other parts from reference TRBV5-1 and TRBJ1-2): KAGVTQTPRYLIKTRGQQVTLSCSPISGHRSVSWYQQTPGQGLQFLFEYFSETQRNKGNFPGRFSGRQFSNSRSEMNVSTLELGDSALYLCASSAAGHRGGYTFGSGTRLTVV.